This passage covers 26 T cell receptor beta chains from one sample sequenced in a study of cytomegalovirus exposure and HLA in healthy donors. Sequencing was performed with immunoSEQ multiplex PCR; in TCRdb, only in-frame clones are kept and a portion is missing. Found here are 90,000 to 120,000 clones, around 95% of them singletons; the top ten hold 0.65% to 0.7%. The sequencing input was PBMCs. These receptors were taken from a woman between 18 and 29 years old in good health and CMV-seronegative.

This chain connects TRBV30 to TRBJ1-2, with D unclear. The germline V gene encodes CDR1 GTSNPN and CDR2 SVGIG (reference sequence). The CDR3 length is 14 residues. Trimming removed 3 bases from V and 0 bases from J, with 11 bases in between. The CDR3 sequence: CAWSPGIANYGYTF. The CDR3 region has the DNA TGTGCCTGGAGCCCGGGGATAGCTAACTATGGCTACACCTTC. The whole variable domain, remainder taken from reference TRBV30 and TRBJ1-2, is SQTIHQWPATLVQPVGSPLSLECTVEGTSNPNLYWYRQAAGRGLQLLFYSVGIGQISSEVPQNLSASRPQDRQFILSSKKLLLSDSGFYLCAWSPGIANYGYTFGSGTRLTVV.

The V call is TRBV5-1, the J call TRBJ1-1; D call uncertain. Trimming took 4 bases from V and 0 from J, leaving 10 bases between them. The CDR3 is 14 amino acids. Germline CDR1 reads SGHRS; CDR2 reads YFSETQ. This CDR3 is CASSPTVMNTEAFF. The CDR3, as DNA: TGCGCCAGCAGCCCGACTGTTATGAACACTGAAGCTTTCTTT. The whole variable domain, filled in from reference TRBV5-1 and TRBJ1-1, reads KAGVTQTPRYLIKTRGQQVTLSCSPISGHRSVSWYQQTPGQGLQFLFEYFSETQRNKGNFPGRFSGRQFSNSRSEMNVSTLELGDSALYLCASSPTVMNTEAFFGQGTRLTVV.

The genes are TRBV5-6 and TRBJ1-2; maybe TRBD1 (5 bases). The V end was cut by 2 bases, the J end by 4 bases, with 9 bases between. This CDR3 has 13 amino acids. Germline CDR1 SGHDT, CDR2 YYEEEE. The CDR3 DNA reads TGTGCCAGCAGCTTCGAGACAGCCTATGGCTACACCTTC. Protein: CASSFETAYGYTF. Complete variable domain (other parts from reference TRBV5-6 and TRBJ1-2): DAGVTQSPTHLIKTRGQQVTLRCSPKSGHDTVSWYQQALGQGPQFIFQYYEEEERQRGNFPDRFSGHQFPNYSSELNVNALLLGDSALYLCASSFETAYGYTFGSGTRLTVV.

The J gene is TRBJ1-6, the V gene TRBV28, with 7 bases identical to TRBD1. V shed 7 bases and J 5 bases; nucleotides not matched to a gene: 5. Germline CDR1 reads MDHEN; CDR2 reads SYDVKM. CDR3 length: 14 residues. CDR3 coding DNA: TGTGCCAGCATACGGGACAGTAATAATTCACCCCTCCACTTT. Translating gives CASIRDSNNSPLHF.

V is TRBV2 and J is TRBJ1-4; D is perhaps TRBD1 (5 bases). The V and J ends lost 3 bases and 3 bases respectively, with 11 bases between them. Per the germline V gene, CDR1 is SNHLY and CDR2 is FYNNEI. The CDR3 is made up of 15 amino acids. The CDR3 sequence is CASSEGQVPNEKLFF. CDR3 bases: TGTGCCAGCAGTGAGGGGCAGGTTCCTAATGAAAAACTGTTTTTT. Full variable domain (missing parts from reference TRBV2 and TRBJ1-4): EPEVTQTPSHQVTQMGQEVILRCVPISNHLYFYWYRQILGQKVEFLVSFYNNEISEKSEIFDDQFSVERPDGSNFTLKIRSTKLEDSAMYFCASSEGQVPNEKLFFGSGTQLSVL.

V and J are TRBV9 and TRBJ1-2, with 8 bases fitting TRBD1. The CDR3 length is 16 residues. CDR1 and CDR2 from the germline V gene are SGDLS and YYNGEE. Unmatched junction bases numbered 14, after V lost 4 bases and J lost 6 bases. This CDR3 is CASSLPVGTGQDGYTF. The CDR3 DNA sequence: TGTGCCAGCAGCCTACCCGTCGGGACAGGTCAGGATGGCTACACCTTC. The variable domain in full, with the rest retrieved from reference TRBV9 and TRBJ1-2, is DSGVTQTPKHLITATGQRVTLRCSPRSGDLSVYWYQQSLDQGLQFLIQYYNGEERAKGNILERFSAQQFPDLHSELNLSSLELGDSALYFCASSLPVGTGQDGYTFGSGTRLTVV.

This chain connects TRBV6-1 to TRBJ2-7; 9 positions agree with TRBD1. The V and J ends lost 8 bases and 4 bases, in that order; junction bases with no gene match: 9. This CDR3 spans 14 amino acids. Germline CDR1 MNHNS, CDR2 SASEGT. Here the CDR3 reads CASPSQGALYEQYF. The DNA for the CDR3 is TGTGCCAGCCCCTCACAGGGGGCCTTATACGAGCAGTACTTC.

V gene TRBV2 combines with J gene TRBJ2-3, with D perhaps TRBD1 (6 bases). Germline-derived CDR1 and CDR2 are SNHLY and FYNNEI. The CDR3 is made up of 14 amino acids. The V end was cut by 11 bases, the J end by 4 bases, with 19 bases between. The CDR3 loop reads CADARGVIPDTQYF. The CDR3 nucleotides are TGTGCCGACGCCAGGGGCGTCATCCCAGATACGCAGTATTTT. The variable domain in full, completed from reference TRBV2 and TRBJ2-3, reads EPEVTQTPSHQVTQMGQEVILRCVPISNHLYFYWYRQILGQKVEFLVSFYNNEISEKSEIFDDQFSVERPDGSNFTLKIRSTKLEDSAMYFCADARGVIPDTQYFGPGTRLTVL.

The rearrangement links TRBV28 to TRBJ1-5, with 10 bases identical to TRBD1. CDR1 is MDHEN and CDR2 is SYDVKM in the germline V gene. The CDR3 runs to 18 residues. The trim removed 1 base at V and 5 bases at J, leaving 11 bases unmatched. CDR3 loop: CASSLSPNRDRGHQPQHF. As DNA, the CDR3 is TGTGCCAGCAGTTTATCCCCAAACCGGGACAGGGGACATCAGCCCCAGCATTTT.

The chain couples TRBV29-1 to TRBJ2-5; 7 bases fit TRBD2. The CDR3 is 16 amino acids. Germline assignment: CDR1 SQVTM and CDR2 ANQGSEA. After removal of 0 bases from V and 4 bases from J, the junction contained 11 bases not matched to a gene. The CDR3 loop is CSVEETAGVGSETQYF. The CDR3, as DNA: TGCAGCGTTGAAGAAACGGCGGGGGTCGGGTCAGAGACCCAGTACTTC.

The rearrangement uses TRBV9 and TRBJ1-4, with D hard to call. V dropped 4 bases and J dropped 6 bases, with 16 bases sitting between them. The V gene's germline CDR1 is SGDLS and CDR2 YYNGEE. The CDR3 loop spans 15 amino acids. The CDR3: CASSPQHRVDEKLFF. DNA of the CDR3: TGTGCCAGCAGCCCTCAACACCGGGTGGATGAAAAACTGTTTTTT. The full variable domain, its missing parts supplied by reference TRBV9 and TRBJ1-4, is DSGVTQTPKHLITATGQRVTLRCSPRSGDLSVYWYQQSLDQGLQFLIQYYNGEERAKGNILERFSAQQFPDLHSELNLSSLELGDSALYFCASSPQHRVDEKLFFGSGTQLSVL.

The CDR3 sequence: CASSHISGGAYEQYF. The DNA for the CDR3 is TGTGCCAGCAGCCATATATCGGGGGGCGCATACGAGCAGTACTTC. The gene calls are TRBV14 and TRBJ2-7; D is possibly TRBD2 (7 bases). The V gene's germline CDR1 is SGHDN and CDR2 FVKESK. The CDR3 consists of 15 residues. V was clipped by 3 bases and J by 4 bases, with 16 bases between them. Together with reference TRBV14 and TRBJ2-7, the CDR3 gives the full variable domain: EAGVTQFPSHSVIEKGQTVTLRCDPISGHDNLYWYRRVMGKEIKFLLHFVKESKQDESGMPNNRFLAERTGGTYSTLKVQPAELEDSGVYFCASSHISGGAYEQYFGPGTRLTVT.

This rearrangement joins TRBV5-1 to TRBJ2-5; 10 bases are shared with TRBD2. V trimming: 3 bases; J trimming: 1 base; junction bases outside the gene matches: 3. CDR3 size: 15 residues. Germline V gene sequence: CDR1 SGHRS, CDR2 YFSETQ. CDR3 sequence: CASSWGTSAQETQYF. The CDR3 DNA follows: TGCGCCAGCAGCTGGGGGACTAGCGCCCAAGAGACCCAGTACTTC.

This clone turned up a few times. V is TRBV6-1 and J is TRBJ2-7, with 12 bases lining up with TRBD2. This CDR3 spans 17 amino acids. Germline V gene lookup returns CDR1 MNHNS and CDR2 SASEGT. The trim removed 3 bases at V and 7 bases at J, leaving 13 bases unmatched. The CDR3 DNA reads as TGTGCCAGCAGTGACGCTAGCGGGGGGGCTAAAAGGGGTGAGCAGTACTTC. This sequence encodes CASSDASGGAKRGEQYF.

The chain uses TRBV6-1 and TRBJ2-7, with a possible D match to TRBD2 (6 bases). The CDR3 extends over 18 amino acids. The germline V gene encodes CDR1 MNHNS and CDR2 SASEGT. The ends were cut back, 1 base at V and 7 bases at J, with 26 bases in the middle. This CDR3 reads CASSEGRGLAFAGVEQYF. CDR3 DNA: TGTGCCAGCAGTGAAGGAAGGGGCCTAGCGTTTGCCGGAGTAGAGCAGTACTTC.

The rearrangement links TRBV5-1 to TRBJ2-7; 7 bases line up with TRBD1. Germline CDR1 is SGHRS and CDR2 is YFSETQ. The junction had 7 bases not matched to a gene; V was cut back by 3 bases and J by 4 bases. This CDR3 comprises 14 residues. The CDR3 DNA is TGCGCCAGCAGCTCCCCGGGACAGCTATACGAGCAGTACTTC. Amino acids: CASSSPGQLYEQYF.

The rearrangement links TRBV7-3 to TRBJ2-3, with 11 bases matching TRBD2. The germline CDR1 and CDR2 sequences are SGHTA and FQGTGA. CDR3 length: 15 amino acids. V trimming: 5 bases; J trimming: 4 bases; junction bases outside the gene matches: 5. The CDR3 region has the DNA TGTGCCAGCAGCCCGGTAGCGGGGGGGCCAGATACGCAGTATTTT. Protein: CASSPVAGGPDTQYF.

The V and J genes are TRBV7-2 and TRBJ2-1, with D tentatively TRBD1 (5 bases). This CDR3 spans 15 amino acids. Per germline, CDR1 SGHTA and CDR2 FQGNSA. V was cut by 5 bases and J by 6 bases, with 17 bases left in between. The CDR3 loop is CASSLQAASGNEQFF. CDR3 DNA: TGTGCCAGCAGCCTACAGGCTGCTTCGGGCAATGAGCAGTTCTTC.

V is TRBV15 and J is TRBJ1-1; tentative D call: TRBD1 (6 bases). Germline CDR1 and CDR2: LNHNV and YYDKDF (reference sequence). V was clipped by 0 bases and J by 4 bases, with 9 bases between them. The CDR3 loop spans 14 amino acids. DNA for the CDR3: TGTGCCACCAGCAGAGAGGGGGCAGGCACTGAAGCTTTCTTT. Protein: CATSREGAGTEAFF.

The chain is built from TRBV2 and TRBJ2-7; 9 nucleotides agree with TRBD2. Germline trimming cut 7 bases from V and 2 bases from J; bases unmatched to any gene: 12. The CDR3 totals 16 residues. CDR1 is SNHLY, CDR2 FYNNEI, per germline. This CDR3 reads CASTDPGGTSTYEQYF. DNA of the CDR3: TGTGCCAGCACCGACCCGGGAGGGACTAGCACCTACGAGCAGTACTTC.

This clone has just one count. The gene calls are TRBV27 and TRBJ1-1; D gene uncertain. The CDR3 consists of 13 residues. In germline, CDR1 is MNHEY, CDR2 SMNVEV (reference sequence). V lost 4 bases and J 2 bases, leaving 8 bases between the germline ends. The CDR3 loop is CASSYRGNTEAFF. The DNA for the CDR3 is TGTGCCAGCAGTTACCGGGGTAACACTGAAGCTTTCTTT.

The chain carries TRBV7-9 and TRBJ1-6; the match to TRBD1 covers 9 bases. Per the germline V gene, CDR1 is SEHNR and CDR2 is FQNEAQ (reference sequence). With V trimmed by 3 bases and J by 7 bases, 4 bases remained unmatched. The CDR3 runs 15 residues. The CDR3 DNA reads TGTGCCAGCAGCTTGTCCGGGACAGGGAATTCACCCCTCCACTTT. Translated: CASSLSGTGNSPLHF.

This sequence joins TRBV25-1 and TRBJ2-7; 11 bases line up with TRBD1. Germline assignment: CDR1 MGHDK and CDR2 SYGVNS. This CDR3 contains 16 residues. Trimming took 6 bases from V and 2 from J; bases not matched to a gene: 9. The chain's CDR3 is CASRSIPGQGAYEQYF. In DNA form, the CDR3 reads TGTGCCAGCAGAAGTATACCGGGACAGGGGGCCTACGAGCAGTACTTC.

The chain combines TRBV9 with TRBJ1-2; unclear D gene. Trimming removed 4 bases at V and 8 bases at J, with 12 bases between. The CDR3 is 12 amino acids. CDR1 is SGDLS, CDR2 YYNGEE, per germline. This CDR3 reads CASSRTLEGYTF. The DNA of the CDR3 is TGTGCCAGCAGCCGAACCTTAGAAGGCTACACCTTC.

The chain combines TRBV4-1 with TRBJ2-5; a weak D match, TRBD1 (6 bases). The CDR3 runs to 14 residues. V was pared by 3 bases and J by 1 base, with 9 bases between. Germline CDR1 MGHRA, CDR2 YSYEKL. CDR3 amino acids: CASSQRQVQETQYF. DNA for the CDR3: TGCGCCAGCAGCCAGAGACAGGTCCAAGAGACCCAGTACTTC.

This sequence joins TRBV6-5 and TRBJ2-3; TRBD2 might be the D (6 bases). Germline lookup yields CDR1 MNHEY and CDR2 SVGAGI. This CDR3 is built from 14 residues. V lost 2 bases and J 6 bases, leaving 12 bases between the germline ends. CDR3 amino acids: CASSYLSTRDTQYF. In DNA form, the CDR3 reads TGTGCCAGCAGTTACCTTTCGACTAGGGATACGCAGTATTTT.